This entry features one TCR beta chain sequence. Original methodology: Counts of nucleated cells, estimated from reference gene primer amplification, were obtained. Data came from immunoSEQ multiplex PCR; TCRdb stores just in-frame clones and leaves some out. V, J and clone size are those of that table, while D and trimming were read from the DNA. The data hold roughly 290,000 clones, with approximately 86% observed a single time. The data originate from a study of blood T cell repertoires in COVID-19. Overall study: From T cells, B-cell-depleted T cells, or PBMCs came the material, which was cDNA or gDNA.

The specimen sequenced was peripheral blood. This TCR derives from a woman in her twenties or thirties who had recovered from COVID-19.

CDR3 DNA: TGTGCCAGCAGCCCAGGTGGAGGCACTGAAGCTTTCTTT. Translating gives CASSPGGGTEAFF. This sequence joins TRBV11-2 and TRBJ1-1; D unclear. Germline CDR1 reads SGHAT; CDR2 reads FQNNGV. There are 13 residues in the CDR3. Trimming shortened V by 5 bases and J by 4 bases, and 11 bases separated the two germline ends. Drawing the rest from reference TRBV11-2 and TRBJ1-1, the complete variable domain is EAGVAQSPRYKIIEKRQSVAFWCNPISGHATLYWYQQILGQGPKLLIQFQNNGVVDDSQLPKDRFSAERLKGVDSTLKIQPAKLEDSAVYLCASSPGGGTEAFFGQGTRLTVV.